The 6 T cell receptor beta chains below all came from one sample that was sequenced in a study of T cell responses to AZD1222 COVID-19 vaccine (dated by TCRdb to the early 2020s). Preparation of the library involved the immunoSEQ multiplex PCR assay. Drawn from immuneACCESS, this table holds only the in-frame rearrangements with V and J called that TCRdb kept. Clones are partly lost; checked studies trace under half to an unresolved V gene and leave the rest unexplained. The sample yields tens of thousands of clones; 90% to 95% were counted once. The ten largest make up around 5% of the sample. This sample's time point label indicates: baseline before first vaccination. Per the publication, the treatment or condition label means: meningococcal conjugate vaccine given as trial control. The input for sequencing was peripheral blood, taken on day 0 of MenACWY control vaccination. The receptors stem from an adult in good health.

The rearrangement uses TRBV28 and TRBJ1-2; D remains ambiguous. V was clipped by 4 bases and J by 1 base, with 13 bases between them. The CDR3 totals 15 residues. Germline loops: CDR1 MDHEN, CDR2 SYDVKM. The CDR3 spells CASSSGAEGNYGYTF. CDR3 bases: TGTGCCAGCAGTTCGGGAGCTGAAGGTAACTATGGCTACACCTTC.

The rearrangement uses TRBV7-2 and TRBJ1-6; 11 positions match TRBD1. V shed 4 bases and J 10 bases; nucleotides not matched to a gene: 6. The CDR3 is made up of 15 amino acids. The germline V gene encodes CDR1 SGHTA and CDR2 FQGNSA. CDR3 protein: CASSWTGGEYSPLHF. CDR3 sequence (DNA): TGTGCCAGCAGCTGGACAGGGGGCGAATACTCACCCCTCCACTTT.

J is TRBJ2-7 and V is TRBV11-2; maybe TRBD2 (6 bases). Trimming took 0 bases from V and 6 from J, leaving 9 bases between them. The CDR3 runs to 13 residues. The germline V gene has CDR1 SGHAT and CDR2 FQNNGV. The CDR3, as DNA: TGTGCCAGCAGCTTAGAATCAGCGGGCGAGCAGTACTTC. This sequence encodes CASSLESAGEQYF.

This chain links TRBV4-2 with TRBJ1-1; TRBD1 is a possible D gene (6 bases). Trimming pared 1 base from V and 5 bases from J, leaving 11 bases between. The CDR3 extends over 14 amino acids. The germline V gene has CDR1 LGHNA and CDR2 YNFKEQ. The DNA for the CDR3 is TGTGCCAGCAGCCAAGTAACAGGGCAAACTGAAGCTTTCTTT. This gives the protein CASSQVTGQTEAFF.

This chain joins TRBV6-5 and TRBJ1-2; D perhaps matches TRBD1 (5 bases). This CDR3 has 12 residues. Germline V CDR1 and CDR2: MNHEY, SVGAGI. V was cut by 8 bases and J by 8 bases, with 15 bases left in between. CDR3 nucleotide sequence: TGTGCCAGCGGTCAGGGCTTTGAAGGCTACACCTTC. This sequence encodes CASGQGFEGYTF.

This sequence joins TRBV10-3 and TRBJ1-2, with D hard to call. V lost 5 bases and J 2 bases, leaving 9 bases between the germline ends. The CDR3 runs to 13 residues. Germline-derived CDR1 and CDR2 are ENHRY and SYGVKD. This CDR3 is CAISTTDNYGYTF. In nucleotides, the CDR3 is TGTGCCATCAGTACTACCGACAACTATGGCTACACCTTC.